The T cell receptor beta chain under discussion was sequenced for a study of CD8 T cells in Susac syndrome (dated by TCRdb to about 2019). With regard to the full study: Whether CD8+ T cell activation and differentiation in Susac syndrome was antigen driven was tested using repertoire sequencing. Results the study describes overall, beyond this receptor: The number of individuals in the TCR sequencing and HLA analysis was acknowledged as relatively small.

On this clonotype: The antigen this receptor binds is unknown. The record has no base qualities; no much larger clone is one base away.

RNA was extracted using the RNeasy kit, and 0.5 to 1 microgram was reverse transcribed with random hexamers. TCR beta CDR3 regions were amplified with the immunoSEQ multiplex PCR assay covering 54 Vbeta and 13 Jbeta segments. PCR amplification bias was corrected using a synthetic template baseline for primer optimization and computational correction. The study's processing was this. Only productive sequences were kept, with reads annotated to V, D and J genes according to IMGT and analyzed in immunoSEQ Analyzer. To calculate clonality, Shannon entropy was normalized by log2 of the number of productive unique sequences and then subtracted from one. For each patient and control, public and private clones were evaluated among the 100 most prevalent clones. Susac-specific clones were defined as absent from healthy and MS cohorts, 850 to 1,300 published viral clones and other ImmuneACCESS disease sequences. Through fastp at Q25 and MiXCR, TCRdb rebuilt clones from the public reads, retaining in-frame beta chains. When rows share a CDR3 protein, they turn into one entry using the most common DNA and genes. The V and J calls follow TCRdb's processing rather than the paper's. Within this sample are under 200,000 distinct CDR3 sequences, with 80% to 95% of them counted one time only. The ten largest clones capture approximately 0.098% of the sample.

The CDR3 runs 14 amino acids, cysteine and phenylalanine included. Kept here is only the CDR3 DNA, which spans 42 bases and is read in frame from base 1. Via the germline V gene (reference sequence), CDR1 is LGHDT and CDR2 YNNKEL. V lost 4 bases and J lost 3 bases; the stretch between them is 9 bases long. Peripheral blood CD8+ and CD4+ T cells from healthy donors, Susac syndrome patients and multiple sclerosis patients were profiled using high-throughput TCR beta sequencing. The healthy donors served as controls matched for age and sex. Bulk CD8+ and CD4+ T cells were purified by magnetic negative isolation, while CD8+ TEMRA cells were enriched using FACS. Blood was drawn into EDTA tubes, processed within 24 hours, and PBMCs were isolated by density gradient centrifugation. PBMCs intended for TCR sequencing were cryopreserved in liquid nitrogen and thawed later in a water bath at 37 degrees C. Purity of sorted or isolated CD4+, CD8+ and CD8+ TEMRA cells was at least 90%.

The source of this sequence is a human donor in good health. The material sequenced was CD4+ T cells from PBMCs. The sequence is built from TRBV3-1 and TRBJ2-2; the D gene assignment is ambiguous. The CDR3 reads CASSPLPDTGELFF. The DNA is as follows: TGTGCCAGCAGCCCCCTCCCCGACACCGGGGAGCTGTTTTTT.